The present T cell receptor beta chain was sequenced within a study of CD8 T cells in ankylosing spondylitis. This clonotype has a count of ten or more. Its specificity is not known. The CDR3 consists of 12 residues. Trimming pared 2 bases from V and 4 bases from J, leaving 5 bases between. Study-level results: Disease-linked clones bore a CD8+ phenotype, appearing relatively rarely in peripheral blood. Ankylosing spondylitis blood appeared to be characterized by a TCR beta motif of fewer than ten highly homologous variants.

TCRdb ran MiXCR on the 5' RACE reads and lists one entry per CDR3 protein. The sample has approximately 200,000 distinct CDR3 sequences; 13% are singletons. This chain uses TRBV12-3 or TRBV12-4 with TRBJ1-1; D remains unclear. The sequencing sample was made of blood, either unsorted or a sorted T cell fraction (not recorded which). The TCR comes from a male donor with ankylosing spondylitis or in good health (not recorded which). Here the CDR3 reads CASSLMRTEAFF. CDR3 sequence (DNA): TGTGCCAGCAGTTTAATGCGCACTGAAGCTTTCTTT.